One T cell receptor (beta chain) is described in this entry. The antigen is unknown. This CDR3 has 15 amino acids. V was trimmed by 1 base and J by 5 bases, leaving 11 bases between them. Germline V lookup: CDR1 LGHDT, CDR2 YNNKEL (reference sequence). The entry originates in a study of CD8 T cells in Susac syndrome. Broader study findings: That the number of individuals in its TCR sequencing and HLA analysis was relatively small was acknowledged by the study.

TCR beta sequencing was performed on blood CD8+ and CD4+ T cells. FACS was used to enrich TEMRA cells, whereas the CD8+ and CD4+ T cells were obtained by negative isolation. An amount of RNA that ranged from about 0.45 to 1 ug was reverse transcribed with random hexamers. Amplification of TCR beta CDR3 by immunoSEQ multiplex PCR spanned 54 Vbeta and 13 Jbeta. From the immunoSEQ multiplex PCR reads, TCRdb called clonotypes with MiXCR, one entry per CDR3 protein. The table records some 190,000 distinct CDR3 sequences, about 94% of them present only once. The sequence derives from a human donor in good health. The sequenced sample was CD4+ T cells from PBMCs. The genes are TRBV3-1 and TRBJ1-4; no reliable D call. CDR3 in amino acids: CASSQGRGPNEKLFF. The DNA of the CDR3 is TGTGCCAGCAGCCAAGGAAGAGGGCCAAATGAAAAACTGTTTTTT.